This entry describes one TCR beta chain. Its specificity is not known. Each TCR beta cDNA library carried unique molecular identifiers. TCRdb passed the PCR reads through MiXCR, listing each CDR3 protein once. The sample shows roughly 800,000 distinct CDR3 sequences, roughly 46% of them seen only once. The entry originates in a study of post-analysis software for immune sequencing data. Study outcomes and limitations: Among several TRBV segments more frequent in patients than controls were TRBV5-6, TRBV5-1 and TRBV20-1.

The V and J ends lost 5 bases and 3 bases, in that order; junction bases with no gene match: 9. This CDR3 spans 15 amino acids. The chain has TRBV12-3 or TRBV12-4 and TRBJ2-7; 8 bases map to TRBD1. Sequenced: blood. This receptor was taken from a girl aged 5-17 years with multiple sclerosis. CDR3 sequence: CASSLQGAGGYEQYF. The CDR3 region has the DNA TGTGCCAGCAGTCTGCAGGGGGCAGGGGGCTACGAGCAGTACTTC.